This T cell receptor beta chain was documented in a study of T cells in Graves' hyperthyroidism and ophthalmopathy. The CDR3 regions of TCR beta were amplified from RNA transcripts. During a first-round RT-PCR of the TCR CDR3, the HTBI primer set was used. Each CDR3 protein is one row after TCRdb ran MiXCR on the multiplex PCR reads. Of about 640,000 distinct CDR3 sequences listed, around 21% are singletons. This clonotype was seen only a few times. Disease duration was under 3 months in the ophthalmopathy patients, who also had a Clinical Activity Score of at least 3 and a NOSPECS grade of at least 4. Germline CDR1 is DFQATT and CDR2 is SNEGSKA (reference sequence). This CDR3 region has 12 residues. Unmatched junction bases numbered 3, after V lost 6 bases and J lost 4 bases.

Sequences were obtained from blood. This clonotype was obtained from a man aged 25 to 45 with Graves' ophthalmopathy. V gene TRBV20-1 combines with J gene TRBJ2-3, with 8 bases that match TRBD1. CDR3 bases: TGCAGTGCCCCGACAGGGGCAGATACGCAGTATTTT. This translates into CSAPTGADTQYF.